This T cell receptor (beta chain) appears in the sequencing data of a study of shared clonotypes between healthy human individuals. This CDR3 contains 17 residues. Germline V gene lookup returns CDR1 SGHRS and CDR2 YFSETQ. The V gene end was trimmed by 4 bases and the J gene end by 5 bases; junction bases not matched to a gene: 8. Remarks on this clone: Its specificity is unknown.

Partitioning of CD4+ cells yielded a CD45RA+ naive subset and a CD45RA-negative memory subset. General study points: The study found approximately 5% of naive CD4 clonotypes shared across four donors. Inspection by rarefaction showed sorted-subset sequencing to be incomplete despite large depth.

Clones were read by immunoSEQ multiplex PCR, and TCRdb kept only the in-frame ones, dropping some. This sample has millions of clones, with just over 90% found just once. The origin of this receptor is a man in his late teens or twenties in good health. The chain carries TRBV5-1 and TRBJ2-2, with TRBD2 identical over 13 bases. Sample: naive CD4+ T cells sorted from blood. The sample's subset: CD45RA+ positively selected. The CDR3 region is CASSRWTSGSATGELFF. The CDR3, as DNA: TGCGCCAGCAGCCGGTGGACTAGCGGGAGCGCTACCGGGGAGCTGTTTTTT.